One sample yielded the 7 T cell receptor beta chains listed below, sequenced in a study of OX40 agonist ivuxolimab in advanced cancers. Libraries were prepared by immunoSEQ multiplex PCR; TCRdb keeps only in-frame clonotypes and omits some of them. The table has roughly 86,000 clones, 65% to 90% seen once; the top ten hold around 1.8%. Specimen: CD4+ or CD8+ T cells sorted from blood, collected in a trial of the OX40 agonist ivuxolimab. These receptor sequences come from an adult with an advanced solid tumor such as melanoma, head and neck, liver or kidney cancer.

V gene TRBV4-2 combines with J gene TRBJ2-1, with 11 bases fitting TRBD2. Germline values: CDR1 LGHNA, CDR2 YNFKEQ. Unmatched junction bases numbered 5, after V lost 3 bases and J lost 7 bases. This CDR3 has 15 amino acids. Written as DNA, the CDR3 is TGTGCCAGCAGCCAGACTAGCGGGGTGACGAATGAGCAGTTCTTC. It is translated as CASSQTSGVTNEQFF.

This chain uses TRBV5-1 with TRBJ1-5; TRBD1 is a possible D gene (5 bases). Germline CDR1 SGHRS, CDR2 YFSETQ. The V and J ends lost 0 bases and 6 bases respectively, with 10 bases between them. The CDR3 extends over 14 amino acids. The CDR3 bases are TGCGCCAGCAGCTTGGGGGGCGCCGGTCAGCCCCAGCATTTT. Its translation: CASSLGGAGQPQHF. Combining the CDR3 with reference TRBV5-1 and TRBJ1-5 gives the whole variable domain KAGVTQTPRYLIKTRGQQVTLSCSPISGHRSVSWYQQTPGQGLQFLFEYFSETQRNKGNFPGRFSGRQFSNSRSEMNVSTLELGDSALYLCASSLGGAGQPQHFGDGTRLSIL.

The count of this clone is one. The CDR3 sequence: CASNVDSYYGYTF. The CDR3 coding sequence is TGTGCCAGCAATGTTGACAGCTACTATGGCTACACCTTC. The rearrangement uses TRBV6-1 and TRBJ1-2; tentative D call: TRBD1 (5 bases). V lost 7 bases and J 3 bases, leaving 12 bases between the germline ends. This CDR3 spans 13 amino acids. Germline CDR1 reads MNHNS; CDR2 reads SASEGT.

The chain joins TRBV28 to TRBJ2-5; unclear D gene. The CDR3 covers 14 residues. Deletions cut 3 bases from V and 5 bases from J, with 13 bases between. Germline V gives CDR1 MDHEN, CDR2 SYDVKM. CDR3 loop: CASSFFDRVETQYF. In DNA, the CDR3 is TGTGCCAGCAGTTTTTTTGATCGCGTGGAGACCCAGTACTTC.

The chain is built from TRBV7-2 and TRBJ2-3, with D possibly being TRBD2 (7 bases). The V end lost 3 bases, the J end lost 0 bases, and 10 bases lay between the germline ends. Per the germline V gene, CDR1 is SGHTA and CDR2 is FQGNSA. The CDR3 has 15 residues. The CDR3 nucleotides read TGTGCCAGCAGCTTTGGGGGGGCAAGCACAGATACGCAGTATTTT. This translates into CASSFGGASTDTQYF.

The V call is TRBV10-1, the J call TRBJ1-3; a possible D gene is TRBD1 (5 bases). V was clipped by 5 bases and J by 2 bases, with 10 bases between them. Germline CDR1 and CDR2: WNHNN and SYGVQD (reference sequence). This CDR3 contains 14 residues. The CDR3 DNA reads as TGCGCCAGCAGTCCCCCAGGGCCTGGAAACACCATATATTTT. It is translated as CASSPPGPGNTIYF.

This chain links TRBV7-9 with TRBJ1-4; TRBD1 is a possible D gene (6 bases). V lost 2 bases and J 13 bases, leaving 11 bases between the germline ends. Germline V gene data show CDR1 as SEHNR and CDR2 as FQNEAQ (reference sequence). This CDR3 is built from 12 residues. The DNA for the CDR3 is TGTGCCAGCAGCTTATGGGGGGGCGGACTGTTTTTT. This encodes CASSLWGGGLFF.